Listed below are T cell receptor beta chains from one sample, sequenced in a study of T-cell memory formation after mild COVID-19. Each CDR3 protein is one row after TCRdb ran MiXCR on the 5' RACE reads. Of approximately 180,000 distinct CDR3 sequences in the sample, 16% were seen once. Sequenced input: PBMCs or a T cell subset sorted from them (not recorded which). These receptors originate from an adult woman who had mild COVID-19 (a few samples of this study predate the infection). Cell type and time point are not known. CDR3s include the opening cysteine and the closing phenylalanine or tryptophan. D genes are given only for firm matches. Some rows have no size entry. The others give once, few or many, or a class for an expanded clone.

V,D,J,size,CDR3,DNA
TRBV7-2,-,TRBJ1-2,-,CASSLGWDPANYGYTF,TGTGCCAGCAGCTTGGGGTGGGACCCTGCTAACTATGGCTACACCTTC
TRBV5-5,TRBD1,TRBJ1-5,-,CASSWGTGGNQPQHF,TGTGCCAGCAGCTGGGGGACAGGGGGCAATCAGCCCCAGCATTTT
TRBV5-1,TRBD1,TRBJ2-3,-,CASSSGQGRTDTQYF,TGCGCCAGCAGCTCGGGACAGGGACGCACAGATACGCAGTATTTT
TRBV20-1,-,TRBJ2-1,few,CSATSRNNEQFF,TGCAGTGCTACGAGCCGGAACAATGAGCAGTTCTTC
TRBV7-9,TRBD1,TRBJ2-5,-,CASRGTAGETQYF,TGTGCCAGCAGGGGGACAGCCGGGGAGACCCAGTACTTC
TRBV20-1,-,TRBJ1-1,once,CSAEDRSFFEAFF,TGCAGTGCCGAAGACAGGTCATTTTTTGAAGCTTTCTTT
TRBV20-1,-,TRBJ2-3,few,CSAEGMDTQYF,TGCAGTGCCGAGGGGATGGATACGCAGTATTTT
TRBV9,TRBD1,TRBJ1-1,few,CASSARTGLDSAFF,TGTGCCAGCAGCGCCCGGACAGGACTCGACTCAGCTTTCTTT
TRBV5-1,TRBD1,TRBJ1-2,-,CASSLAGQTYGYTF,TGCGCCAGCAGCTTGGCGGGACAGACCTATGGCTACACCTTC
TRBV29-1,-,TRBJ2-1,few,CSVCTGSSCEQFF,TGCAGCGTTTGTACAGGCTCGTCGTGCGAGCAGTTCTTC
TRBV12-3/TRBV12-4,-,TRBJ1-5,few,CASSLAGGNGREHF,TGTGCCAGCAGTTTAGCCGGGGGGAACGGACGAGAGCATTTT
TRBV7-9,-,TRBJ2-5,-,CASSLRRDSGTQYF,TGTGCCAGCAGCCTTAGGAGGGACAGTGGGACCCAGTACTTC
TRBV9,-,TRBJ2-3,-,CASSVVGVSTDTQYF,TGTGCCAGCAGCGTAGTCGGGGTTAGCACAGATACGCAGTATTTT
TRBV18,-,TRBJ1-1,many,CASSPLALNTEAFF,TGTGCCAGCTCACCGCTCGCGCTGAACACTGAAGCTTTCTTT
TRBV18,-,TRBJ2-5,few,CASSPMQETQYF,TGTGCCAGCTCACCAATGCAAGAGACCCAGTACTTC
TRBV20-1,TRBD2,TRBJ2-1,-,CSARDPLPSGPYNEQFF,TGCAGTGCTAGAGATCCTCTTCCTAGCGGACCCTACAATGAGCAGTTCTTC
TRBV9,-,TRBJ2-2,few,CASSVDNTGELFF,TGTGCCAGCAGCGTAGATAACACCGGGGAGCTGTTTTTT
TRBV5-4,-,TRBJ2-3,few,CASSFGDLSTDTQYF,TGTGCCAGCAGCTTCGGGGACCTGAGCACAGATACGCAGTATTTT
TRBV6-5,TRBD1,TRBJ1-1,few,CASSYEDRGTEAFF,TGTGCCAGCAGTTACGAAGACAGGGGCACTGAAGCTTTCTTT
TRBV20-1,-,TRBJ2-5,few,CSASRRIEQTQYF,TGCAGTGCTAGCAGACGGATAGAGCAGACCCAGTACTTC
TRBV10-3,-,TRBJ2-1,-,CAISDGGEQFF,TGTGCCATCAGTGATGGGGGTGAGCAGTTCTTC
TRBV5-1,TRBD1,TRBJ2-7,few,CASTDRGSSYEQYF,TGCGCCAGTACGGACAGGGGGAGTTCCTACGAGCAGTACTTC
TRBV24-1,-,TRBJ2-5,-,CATSAGLGKKTDRKETQYF,TGTGCCACCAGTGCCGGACTAGGAAAAAAGACCGACAGGAAAGAGACCCAGTACTTC
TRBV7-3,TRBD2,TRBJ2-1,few,CASSNGLAGLYNEQFF,TGTGCCAGCAGCAATGGACTAGCGGGGCTTTACAATGAGCAGTTCTTC
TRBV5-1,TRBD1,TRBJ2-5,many,CASSNRTGQETQYF,TGCGCCAGCAGCAATCGGACAGGCCAAGAGACCCAGTACTTC
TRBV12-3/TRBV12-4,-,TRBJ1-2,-,CASSALGQNYGYTF,TGTGCCAGCAGTGCCTTAGGACAGAACTATGGCTACACCTTC
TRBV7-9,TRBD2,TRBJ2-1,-,CASSLVALAGGEQFF,TGTGCCAGCAGCTTAGTGGCTCTAGCGGGAGGAGAGCAGTTCTTC
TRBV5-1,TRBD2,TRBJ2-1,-,CASSLTSIPANEQFF,TGCGCCAGCAGCCTGACTAGCATACCTGCAAATGAGCAGTTCTTC
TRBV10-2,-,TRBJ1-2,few,CASSGREFYGYTF,TGCGCCAGCAGTGGGAGGGAATTCTATGGCTACACCTTC
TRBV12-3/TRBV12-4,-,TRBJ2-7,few,CASSLEGDYEQYF,TGTGCCAGCAGTTTAGAAGGGGACTACGAGCAGTACTTC
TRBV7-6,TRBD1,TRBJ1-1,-,CASSPPLGTGVTEAFF,TGTGCCAGCAGCCCCCCCCTGGGGACAGGGGTGACTGAAGCTTTCTTT
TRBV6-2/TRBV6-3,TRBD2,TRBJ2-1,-,CASLMGVSGVNEQFF,TGTGCCAGCCTTATGGGAGTTAGCGGGGTAAATGAGCAGTTCTTC
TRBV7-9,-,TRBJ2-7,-,CASSLTGPSYEQYF,TGTGCCAGCAGCTTAACGGGACCATCCTACGAGCAGTACTTC
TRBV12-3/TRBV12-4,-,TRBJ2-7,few,CASSPPWGSSIF,TGTGCCAGCAGTCCACCTTGGGGGAGCAGTATCTTC
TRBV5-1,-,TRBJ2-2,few,CASSFRDLRTGELFF,TGCGCCAGCAGCTTCCGGGACCTCAGGACCGGGGAGCTGTTTTTT
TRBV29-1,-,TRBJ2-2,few,CSVEDLRGLTGELFF,TGCAGCGTTGAAGATCTAAGGGGCCTCACCGGGGAGCTGTTTTTT
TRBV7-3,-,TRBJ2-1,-,CASSPGPDEQFF,TGTGCCAGCAGCCCGGGACCCGATGAGCAGTTCTTC
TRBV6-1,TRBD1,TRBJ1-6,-,CASSFRTGSNSPLHF,TGTGCCAGCAGTTTCCGGACAGGGAGTAATTCACCCCTCCACTTT
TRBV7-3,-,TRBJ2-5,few,CASSYDHGETQYF,TGTGCCAGCAGCTATGACCATGGGGAGACCCAGTACTTC
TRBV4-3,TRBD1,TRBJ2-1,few,CASSQDAPGQHNEQFF,TGCGCCAGCAGCCAAGACGCCCCGGGACAGCACAATGAGCAGTTCTTC
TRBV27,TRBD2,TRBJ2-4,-,CASSSPVRGGANIQYF,TGTGCCAGCAGTTCCCCCGTACGGGGGGGCGCAAACATTCAGTACTTC
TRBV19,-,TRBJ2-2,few,CASRGGQGSTGELFF,TGTGCCAGTAGGGGAGGTCAGGGGAGCACCGGGGAGCTGTTTTTT
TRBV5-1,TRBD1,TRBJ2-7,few,CASSLEGALYEQYF,TGCGCCAGCAGCTTGGAGGGGGCGTTATACGAGCAGTACTTC
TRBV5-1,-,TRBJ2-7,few,CASKVMVSAYEQYF,TGCGCCAGCAAAGTTATGGTGAGCGCCTACGAGCAGTACTTC
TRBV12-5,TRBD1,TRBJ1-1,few,CASGPTTGGLKGFF,TGTGCTAGTGGCCCGACGACAGGGGGCCTGAAAGGTTTCTTT
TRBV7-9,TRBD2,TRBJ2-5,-,CASSTGLAVQETQYF,TGTGCCAGCAGCACGGGACTAGCGGTGCAAGAGACCCAGTACTTC
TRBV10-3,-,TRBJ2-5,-,CAISAGRGFQETQYF,TGTGCCATCAGTGCTGGCAGGGGCTTCCAAGAGACCCAGTACTTC
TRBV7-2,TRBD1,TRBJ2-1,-,CASSRNGQGYYNEQFF,TGTGCCAGCAGCCGCAACGGACAGGGGTACTACAATGAGCAGTTCTTC
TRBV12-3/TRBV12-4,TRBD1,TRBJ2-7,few,CASSLRQGAREQYF,TGTGCCAGCAGTTTAAGGCAGGGGGCGAGGGAGCAGTACTTC
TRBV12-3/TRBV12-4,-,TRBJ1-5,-,CASSLRDTWPQHF,TGTGCCAGCAGTCTCCGTGACACATGGCCCCAGCATTTT